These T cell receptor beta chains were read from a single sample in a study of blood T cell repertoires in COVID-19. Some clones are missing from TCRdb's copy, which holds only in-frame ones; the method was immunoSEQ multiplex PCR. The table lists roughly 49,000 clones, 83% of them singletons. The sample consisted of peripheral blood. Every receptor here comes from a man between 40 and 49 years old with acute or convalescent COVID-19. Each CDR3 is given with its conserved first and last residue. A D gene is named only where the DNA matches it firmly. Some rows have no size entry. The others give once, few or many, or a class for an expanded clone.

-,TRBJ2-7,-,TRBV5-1,CASSFDPGVSSYEQYF,TGCGCCAGCAGCTTCGATCCAGGGGTCTCATCCTACGAGCAGTACTTC
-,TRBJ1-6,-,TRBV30,CAWSSTRRIHSPLHF,TGTGCCTGGAGTTCTACTAGGAGGATCCATTCACCCCTCCACTTT
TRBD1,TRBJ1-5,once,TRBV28,CASRPAGQGVLIRRNQPQHF,TGTGCCAGCAGGCCCGCGGGACAGGGAGTCTTAATCAGGAGAAATCAGCCCCAGCATTTT
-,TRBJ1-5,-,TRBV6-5,CASSLDRPQPQHF,TGTGCCAGCAGCCTCGACAGGCCTCAGCCCCAGCATTTT
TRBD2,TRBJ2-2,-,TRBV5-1,CASSGLAGETGELFF,TGCGCCAGTTCGGGACTAGCGGGAGAAACCGGGGAGCTGTTTTTT
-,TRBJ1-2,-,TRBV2,CASRGDLMYGYTF,TGTGCCAGCAGGGGCGACCTAATGTATGGCTACACCTTC
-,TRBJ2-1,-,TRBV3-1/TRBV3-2,CASSHDRVASRGDEQFF,TGTGCCAGCAGCCATGACCGCGTAGCTTCCCGAGGAGATGAGCAGTTCTTC
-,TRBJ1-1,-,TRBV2,CAGTGMVTEAFF,TGTGCCGGCACAGGGATGGTGACTGAAGCTTTCTTT
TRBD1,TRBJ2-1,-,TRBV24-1,CATDQGTARGEQFF,TGTGCCACCGACCAAGGGACAGCTAGGGGTGAGCAGTTCTTC
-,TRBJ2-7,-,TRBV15,CATSRAGSMAYEQYF,TGTGCCACCAGCAGAGCGGGGAGTATGGCCTACGAGCAGTACTTC
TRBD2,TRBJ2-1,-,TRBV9,CASSVDPGGNRRREQFF,TGTGCCAGCAGCGTAGACCCGGGGGGGAATAGGAGGCGAGAGCAGTTCTTC
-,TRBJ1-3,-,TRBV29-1,CSVGGQAAGNTIYF,TGCAGCGTAGGCGGTCAAGCCGCTGGAAACACCATATATTTT
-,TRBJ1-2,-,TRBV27,CASSFRQGSNYGYTF,TGTGCCAGCAGTTTCCGTCAGGGGTCGAACTATGGCTACACCTTC
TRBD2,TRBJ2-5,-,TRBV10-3,CAISASGRGLLQETQYF,TGTGCCATCAGCGCAAGCGGGAGGGGACTCTTACAGGAGACCCAGTACTTC
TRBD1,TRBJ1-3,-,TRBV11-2,CASSPGQGRVGTIYF,TGTGCCAGCAGCCCAGGACAGGGTCGCGTAGGCACCATATATTTT
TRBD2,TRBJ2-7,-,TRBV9,CASSSGTSWSYEQYF,TGTGCCAGCAGCTCTGGGACTAGCTGGTCCTACGAGCAGTACTTC
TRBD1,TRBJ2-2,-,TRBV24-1,CATSDLGTGHTGELFF,TGTGCCACCAGTGATTTGGGGACAGGGCACACCGGGGAGCTGTTTTTT
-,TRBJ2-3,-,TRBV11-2,CASSAGARGYAQYF,TGTGCCAGCAGCGCCGGGGCCAGGGGATACGCGCAGTATTTT
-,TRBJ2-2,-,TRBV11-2,CASSYRVATNTGELFF,TGTGCCAGCAGCTACAGGGTCGCGACGAACACCGGGGAGCTGTTTTTT
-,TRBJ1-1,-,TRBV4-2,CASSQKGDTEAFF,TGTGCCAGCAGCCAAAAAGGGGACACTGAAGCTTTCTTT
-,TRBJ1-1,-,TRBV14,CASSRTVNTEAFF,TGTGCCAGCAGCCGGACAGTTAACACTGAAGCTTTCTTT
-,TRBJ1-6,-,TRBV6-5,CASTLRQPQGPLHF,TGTGCCAGCACCCTAAGACAGCCTCAGGGGCCCCTCCACTTT
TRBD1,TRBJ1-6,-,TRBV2,CASRDRGWNSPLHF,TGTGCCAGCAGAGACAGGGGATGGAATTCACCCCTCCACTTT
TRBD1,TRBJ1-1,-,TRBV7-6,CASSSRHPGQGAVGTEAFF,TGTGCCAGCAGCTCACGCCATCCGGGACAGGGGGCCGTGGGCACTGAAGCTTTCTTT
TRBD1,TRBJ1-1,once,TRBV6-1,CASSEVNRDRGWGKKNTEAFF,TGTGCCAGCAGTGAAGTAAATAGAGACAGGGGATGGGGTAAGAAGAACACTGAAGCTTTCTTT
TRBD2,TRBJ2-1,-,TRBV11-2,CASSFLAGGNNEQFF,TGTGCCAGCAGCTTCCTAGCGGGAGGAAACAATGAGCAGTTCTTC
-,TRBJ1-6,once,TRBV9,CASSPRQDLNSPLHF,TGTGCCAGCAGCCCCCGACAGGATCTAAATTCACCCCTCCACTTT
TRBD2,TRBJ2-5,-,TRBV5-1,CASSLASGGLETQYF,TGCGCCAGCAGCCTCGCCAGCGGGGGGCTGGAGACCCAGTACTTC
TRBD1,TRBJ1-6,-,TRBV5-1,CASSFGTGGSPLHF,TGCGCCAGCAGCTTTGGGACAGGGGGCTCACCCCTCCACTTT